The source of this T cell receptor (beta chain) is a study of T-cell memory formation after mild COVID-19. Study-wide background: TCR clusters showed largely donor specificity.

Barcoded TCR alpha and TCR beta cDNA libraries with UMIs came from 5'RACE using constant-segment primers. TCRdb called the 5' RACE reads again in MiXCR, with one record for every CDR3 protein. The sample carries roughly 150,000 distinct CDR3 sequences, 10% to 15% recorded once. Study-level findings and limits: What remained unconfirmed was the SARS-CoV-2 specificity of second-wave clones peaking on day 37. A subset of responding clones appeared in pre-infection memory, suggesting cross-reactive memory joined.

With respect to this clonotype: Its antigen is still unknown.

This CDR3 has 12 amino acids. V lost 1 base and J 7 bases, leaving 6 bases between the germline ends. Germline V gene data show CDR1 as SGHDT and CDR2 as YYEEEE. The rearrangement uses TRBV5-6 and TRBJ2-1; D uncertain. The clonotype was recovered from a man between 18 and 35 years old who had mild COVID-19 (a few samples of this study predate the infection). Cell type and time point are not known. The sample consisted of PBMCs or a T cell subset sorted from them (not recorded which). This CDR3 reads CASSLLPNEQFF. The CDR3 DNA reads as TGTGCCAGCAGCTTGCTCCCAAATGAGCAGTTCTTC.